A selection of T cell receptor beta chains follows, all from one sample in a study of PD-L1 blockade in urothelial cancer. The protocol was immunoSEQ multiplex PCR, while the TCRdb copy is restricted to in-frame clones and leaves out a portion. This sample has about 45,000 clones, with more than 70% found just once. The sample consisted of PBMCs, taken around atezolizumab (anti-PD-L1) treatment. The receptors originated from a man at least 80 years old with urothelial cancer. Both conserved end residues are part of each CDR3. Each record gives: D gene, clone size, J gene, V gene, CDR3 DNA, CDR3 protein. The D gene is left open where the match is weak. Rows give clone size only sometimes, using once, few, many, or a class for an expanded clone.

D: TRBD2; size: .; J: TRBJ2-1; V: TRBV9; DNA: TGTGCCAGCAGCGCTGTAGCGGGAGTTGGCAATGAGCAGTTCTTC; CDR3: CASSAVAGVGNEQFF
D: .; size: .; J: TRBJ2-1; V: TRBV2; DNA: TGTGCCAGCAGCGCTACAGCTGACCCTCTAAAGCCCTACAATGAGCAGTTCTTC; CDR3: CASSATADPLKPYNEQFF
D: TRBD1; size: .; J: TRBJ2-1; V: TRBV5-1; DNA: TGCGCCAGCAGCGTGACAGGGGAGTCCTACAATGAGCAGTTCTTC; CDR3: CASSVTGESYNEQFF
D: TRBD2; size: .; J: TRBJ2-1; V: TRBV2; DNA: TGTGCCAGCAGCGAGGGAGGCGGGAGGACCTACAATGAGCAGTTCTTC; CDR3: CASSEGGGRTYNEQFF
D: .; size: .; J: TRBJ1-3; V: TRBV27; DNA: TGTGCCAGCAGAAGCCAGGGTGGAAACACCATATATTTT; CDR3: CASRSQGGNTIYF
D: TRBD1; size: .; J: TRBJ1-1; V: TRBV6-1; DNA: TGTGCCAGCAGCGAAAACAGGGGGGAAGCTTTCTTT; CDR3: CASSENRGEAFF
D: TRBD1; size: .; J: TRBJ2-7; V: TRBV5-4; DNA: TGTGCCAGCAGCTATAAGACAGGGAACTACGAGCAGTACTTC; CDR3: CASSYKTGNYEQYF
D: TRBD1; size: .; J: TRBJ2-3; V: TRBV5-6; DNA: TGTGCCAGCAGCTTACCGGGACAGGGGATATCGGATACGCAGTATTTT; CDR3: CASSLPGQGISDTQYF
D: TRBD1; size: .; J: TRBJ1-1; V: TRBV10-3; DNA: TGTGCCAGTCTACCGGGACAGGGGGCAGGGGGAACTGAAGCTTTCTTT; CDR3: CASLPGQGAGGTEAFF
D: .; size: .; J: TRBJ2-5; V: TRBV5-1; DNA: TGCGCCAGCAGCTTGGATGGACAGAAAGAGACCCAGTACTTC; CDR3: CASSLDGQKETQYF
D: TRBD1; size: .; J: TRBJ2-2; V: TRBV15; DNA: TGTGCCACCAGCTCGATGACAGGGGCCTTGGCCGGGGAGCTGTTTTTT; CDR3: CATSSMTGALAGELFF
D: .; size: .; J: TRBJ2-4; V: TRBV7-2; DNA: TGTGCCAGCAGCTTAGATAGGGGGACGATGACGTTC; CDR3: CASSLDRGTMTF
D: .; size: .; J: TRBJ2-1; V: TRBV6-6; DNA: TGTGCCACCAACCGACAGGGAGGCTACAATGAGCAGTTCTTC; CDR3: CATNRQGGYNEQFF
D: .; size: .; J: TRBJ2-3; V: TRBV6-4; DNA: TGTGCCAGTAGCATCGACAGCACAGATACGCAGTATTTT; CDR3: CASSIDSTDTQYF
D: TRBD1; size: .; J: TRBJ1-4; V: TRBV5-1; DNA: TGCGCCAGCAGCTTGGGACAGGGGGGGGTTAATGAAAAACTGTTTTTT; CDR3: CASSLGQGGVNEKLFF
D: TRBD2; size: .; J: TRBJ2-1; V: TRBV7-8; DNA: TGTGCCAGCACAAGGACTAGCGGTCTAGGTGAGCAGTTCTTC; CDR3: CASTRTSGLGEQFF
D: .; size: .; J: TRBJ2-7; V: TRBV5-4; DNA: TGTGCCAGCTCGAGCGCGGGCGGACCCTACGAGCAGTACTTC; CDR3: CASSSAGGPYEQYF
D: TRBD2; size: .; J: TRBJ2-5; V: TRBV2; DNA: TGTGCCAGCAGTACCACTAGCGCGGAGACCCAGTACTTC; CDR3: CASSTTSAETQYF
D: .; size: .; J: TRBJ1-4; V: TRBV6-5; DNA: TGTGCCAGCAGTTACTCAGCCCAATTACAGGAAAAACTGTTTTTT; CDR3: CASSYSAQLQEKLFF
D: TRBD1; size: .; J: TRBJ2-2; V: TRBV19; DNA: TGTGCCAGTAGTACGGGACAGGGGACCGGGGAGCTGTTTTTT; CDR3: CASSTGQGTGELFF
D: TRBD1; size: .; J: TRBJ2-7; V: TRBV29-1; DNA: TGCAGCGTTGTTTGGCGGGACAGGGGGCTTGACGAGCAGTACTTC; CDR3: CSVVWRDRGLDEQYF
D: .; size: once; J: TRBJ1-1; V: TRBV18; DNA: TGTGCCAGCTCGCCCCCCGGGGGGGCGAACACTGAAGCTTTCTTT; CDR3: CASSPPGGANTEAFF
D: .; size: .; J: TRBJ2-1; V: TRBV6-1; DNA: TGTGCCAGCAGTGAAGAGGCGGAGAACTCCTACAATGAGCAGTTCTTC; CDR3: CASSEEAENSYNEQFF